Listed below are T cell receptor beta chains from one sample, sequenced in a study of T cells in Graves' hyperthyroidism and ophthalmopathy. Using its own MiXCR run on the multiplex PCR reads, TCRdb lists one record per CDR3 protein. The sample lists hundreds of thousands of distinct CDR3 sequences, 15% occurring once. The material sequenced was blood. Every receptor here comes from a woman in her fifties or sixties with Graves' ophthalmopathy. CDR3s include the opening cysteine and the closing phenylalanine or tryptophan. D genes are given only for firm matches. Expanded clones get a size class; other rows say once, few or many, or leave the size out.

>13|TRBV7-9|few|-|TRBJ1-2
CASSLERVSGYTF
TGTGCCAGCAGCTTAGAGCGCGTGAGCGGCTACACCTTC
>16|TRBV10-3|-|-|TRBJ2-5
CAISEFRGGQQETQYF
TGTGCCATCAGTGAGTTCCGAGGCGGTCAGCAAGAGACCCAGTACTTC
>16|TRBV5-1|few|TRBD1|TRBJ2-2
CASKLSGGGWTGELFF
TGCGCCAGCAAGCTCTCAGGGGGCGGTTGGACCGGGGAGCTGTTTTTT
>14|TRBV19|-|-|TRBJ1-1
CASSSILGGTEAFF
TGTGCCAGTAGCTCGATTTTAGGGGGCACTGAAGCTTTCTTT
>14|TRBV7-9|many|TRBD1|TRBJ2-7
CASSRQGSPYEQYF
TGTGCCAGCAGCCGACAGGGATCCCCCTACGAGCAGTACTTC
>14|TRBV6-1|many|-|TRBJ2-7
CASSVGVNGYEQYF
TGTGCCAGCAGTGTGGGGGTTAATGGCTACGAGCAGTACTTC
>15|TRBV6-6|-|-|TRBJ2-7
CASSYSWTGLSEQYF
TGTGCCAGCAGTTACTCGTGGACAGGACTATCCGAGCAGTACTTC
>19|TRBV28|many|TRBD1|TRBJ2-6
CASSTGTGERLGGANVLTF
TGTGCCAGCAGTACCGGGACAGGGGAGCGTCTCGGCGGGGCCAACGTCCTGACTTTC
>19|TRBV5-1|-|TRBD2|TRBJ2-3
CASRGIITSGDPSTDTQYF
TGCGCCAGCAGGGGGATTATAACTAGCGGGGATCCTAGCACAGATACGCAGTATTTT
>15|TRBV7-3|few|-|TRBJ1-4
CASSLEGGANEKLFF
TGTGCCAGCAGCTTGGAAGGGGGTGCTAATGAAAAACTGTTTTTT
>16|TRBV20-1|many|TRBD2|TRBJ2-1
CSVMGLAGGPYNEQFF
TGCAGTGTGATGGGACTAGCGGGAGGGCCGTACAATGAGCAGTTCTTC
>16|TRBV19|-|TRBD2|TRBJ2-7
CASSSGLAGKNHEQYF
TGTGCCAGTAGTTCGGGACTAGCGGGAAAAAACCACGAGCAGTACTTC
>12|TRBV10-3|-|TRBD1|TRBJ1-1
CAIKVDRGEAFF
TGTGCCATCAAAGTGGACAGGGGTGAAGCTTTCTTT
>13|TRBV6-1|few|-|TRBJ1-2
CASSPQGGIGYTF
TGTGCCAGCAGTCCGCAGGGTGGGATTGGCTACACCTTC
>12|TRBV28|many|-|TRBJ1-6
CASWDRQSPLHF
TGTGCCAGCTGGGACCGTCAGTCACCCCTCCACTTT
>15|TRBV5-6|-|TRBD2|TRBJ2-1
CASSLWEGGYNEQFF
TGTGCCAGCAGCTTATGGGAGGGCGGGTACAATGAGCAGTTCTTC
>16|TRBV15|many|TRBD2|TRBJ2-1
CATSRVGTSDFNEQFF
TGTGCCACCAGCAGAGTCGGGACTAGTGATTTCAATGAGCAGTTCTTC
>15|TRBV6-2/TRBV6-3|many|-|TRBJ1-5
CASSRPGGNNQPQHF
TGTGCCAGCAGTCGCCCCGGGGGAAATAATCAGCCCCAGCATTTT
>13|TRBV27|-|-|TRBJ2-7
CASSFRGLGEQYF
TGTGCCAGCAGTTTTCGGGGGCTTGGGGAGCAGTACTTC
>18|TRBV6-1|many|TRBD1|TRBJ2-2
CASNPWGQGRGNTGELFF
TGTGCCAGCAACCCGTGGGGACAGGGGAGGGGAAACACCGGGGAGCTGTTTTTT
>14|TRBV12-5|many|-|TRBJ2-5
CASGLVGTAGTQYF
TGTGCTAGTGGTTTGGTCGGGACCGCCGGGACCCAGTACTTC
>13|TRBV30|-|TRBD1|TRBJ2-7
CAWSATGISEQYF
TGTGCCTGGAGTGCGACAGGGATTTCCGAGCAGTACTTC
>13|TRBV27|many|-|TRBJ2-7
CASALDSSYEQYF
TGTGCCAGCGCCCTTGACAGTTCCTACGAGCAGTACTTC
>13|TRBV7-2|many|TRBD1|TRBJ2-7
CASSVTGVYEQYF
TGTGCCAGCAGCGTAACAGGGGTATACGAGCAGTACTTC
>15|TRBV3-1|many|TRBD2|TRBJ2-7
CASSQGTRGATEQYF
TGTGCCAGCAGCCAGGGGACTAGAGGGGCCACCGAGCAGTACTTC
>16|TRBV24-1|many|-|TRBJ2-3
CATSDPPVEGKDTQYF
TGTGCCACCAGTGACCCCCCCGTGGAGGGCAAGGATACGCAGTATTTT
>13|TRBV7-8|many|-|TRBJ2-5
CASSLAGKETQYF
TGTGCCAGCAGCTTAGCAGGGAAAGAGACCCAGTACTTC
>15|TRBV2|many|TRBD2|TRBJ2-7
CASSPSGGHKDEQYF
TGTGCCAGCAGTCCTTCGGGGGGGCATAAGGACGAGCAGTACTTC
>16|TRBV10-3|many|-|TRBJ2-1
CAISAPGTSNYNEQFF
TGTGCCATCAGTGCCCCGGGAACCTCGAACTACAATGAGCAGTTCTTC
>13|TRBV20-1|few|-|TRBJ1-5
CSAMGGSNQPQHF
TGCAGTGCTATGGGGGGTAGCAATCAGCCCCAGCATTTT
>16|TRBV28|few|TRBD2|TRBJ2-7
CASSLSGGLAGYEQYF
TGTGCCAGCAGTTTAAGTGGGGGACTAGCGGGCTACGAGCAGTACTTC
>13|TRBV20-1|many|-|TRBJ2-1
CSARRDQYNEQFF
TGCAGTGCTAGAAGGGACCAGTACAATGAGCAGTTCTTC
>17|TRBV27|many|TRBD2|TRBJ2-1
CASSFASGSSSYNEQFF
TGTGCCAGCAGTTTTGCTAGCGGGAGTAGCTCCTACAATGAGCAGTTCTTC
>12|TRBV20-1|many|-|TRBJ2-1
CSAANRDDEQFF
TGCAGTGCTGCTAACAGGGACGATGAGCAGTTCTTC
>15|TRBV2|many|TRBD1|TRBJ2-5
CASMGDRGSRETQYF
TGTGCCAGCATGGGGGACAGGGGATCCCGAGAGACCCAGTACTTC
>15|TRBV11-2|-|TRBD2|TRBJ2-3
CASSELAGGRDTQYF
TGTGCCAGCAGCGAGCTAGCGGGAGGGCGAGATACGCAGTATTTT
>14|TRBV3-1|-|-|TRBJ2-5
CANSHGSVQETQYF
TGTGCCAACAGCCACGGGAGCGTCCAAGAGACCCAGTACTTC